These 18 T cell receptor beta chains were all obtained from the same sample, sequenced in a study of blood T cells in healthy people across ages. It was with a sample-barcoded 5' primer and a J-beta primer mix that a second PCR of about 7 to 12 cycles was run. MiXCR was run by TCRdb on the 5' RACE reads, yielding one entry per CDR3 protein. This table holds some 550,000 distinct CDR3 sequences, less than 60% found once. Sequenced input: blood. The source of these receptors is an elderly man in good health.

In its sample, this clonotype was seen a few times. CDR3 nucleotide sequence: TGTGCCAGCAGTTTGCGGCCACCTGGGGCAGATACGCAGTATTTT. Translated, it gives CASSLRPPGADTQYF. The chain couples TRBV12-3 or TRBV12-4 to TRBJ2-3, with D unresolved. Trimming removed 3 bases from V and 4 bases from J, with 14 bases in between. The CDR3 has 15 amino acids.

With regard to this clonotype: A clone one base away is much larger, so this may be a read error. The chain links TRBV27 to TRBJ1-1, with TRBD1 matching 9 bases. V lost 3 bases, J lost 3 bases, and 5 bases stayed unmatched. The CDR3 length is 15 residues. Germline V gene sequence: CDR1 MNHEY, CDR2 SMNVEV (reference sequence). DNA for the CDR3: TGTGCCAGCAGTTTCGGGACAGGGTGGGACACTGAAGCTTTCTTT. Translated, it gives CASSFGTGWDTEAFF.

The table lists this clonotype with a few counts. The chain couples TRBV16 to TRBJ2-3; no reliable D call. Germline CDR1 reads KGHSY; CDR2 reads FQNENV. The CDR3 covers 16 residues. The V end was cut by 0 bases, the J end by 5 bases, with 15 bases between. The CDR3, as DNA: TGTGCCAGCAGCCAATCAATAACACTCCCGCTAGATACGCAGTATTTT. Translation gives CASSQSITLPLDTQYF.

Only a few counts were recorded for this clonotype. The chain combines TRBV11-2 with TRBJ2-3; 10 bases fit TRBD2. Germline V CDR1 and CDR2: SGHAT, FQNNGV. The CDR3 is 14 residues long. The ends lost 5 bases at V and 6 bases at J; junction bases unmatched: 5. The CDR3 sequence is CASSAQGLADTQYF. The CDR3, as DNA: TGTGCCAGCAGCGCCCAGGGACTAGCGGATACGCAGTATTTT.

The J gene is TRBJ1-1, the V gene TRBV7-3; possible D gene TRBD1, 6 bases. Germline V CDR1 and CDR2: SGHTA, FQGTGA. The CDR3 consists of 14 residues. V was pared by 3 bases and J by 5 bases, with 13 bases between. CDR3 amino acids: CASSFTGTGTEAFF. CDR3 in DNA: TGTGCCAGCAGCTTTACAGGGACTGGAACTGAAGCTTTCTTT.

Turning to this clonotype: One end of the junction is discordant with germline, which a read error may explain. The chain employs TRBV7-2 and TRBJ2-3; D is unresolved. Germline V lookup: CDR1 SGHTA, CDR2 FQGNSA. The CDR3 is made up of 14 amino acids. CDR3 in DNA: TGTGCCAACAGCCTTAGTTTTTTCACAGATACGCAGTATTTT. Its translation is CANSLSFFTDTQYF. Using reference TRBV7-2 and TRBJ2-3 for the parts outside the CDR3, the full variable domain is GAGVSQSPSNKVTEKGKDVELRCDPISGHTALYWYRQSLGQGLEFLIYFQGNSAPDKSGLPSDRFSAERTGGSVSTLTIQRTQQEDSAVYLCANSLSFFTDTQYFGPGTRLTVL.

V gene TRBV20-1 combines with J gene TRBJ2-3, with TRBD2 matching 7 bases. The CDR3 length is 19 residues. With 0 bases clipped from V and 1 base from J, the junction kept 16 bases outside the gene matches. CDR1 and CDR2 from the germline V gene are DFQATT and SNEGSKA (reference sequence). The CDR3 is CSARDLGLVGGIGTDTQYF. Written as DNA, the CDR3 is TGCAGTGCTAGAGATCTGGGGTTAGTGGGAGGGATCGGCACAGATACGCAGTATTTT.

This clonotype was seen only a few times. The rearrangement links TRBV7-2 to TRBJ2-5; 9 nucleotides align to TRBD1. Germline assignment: CDR1 SGHTA and CDR2 FQGNSA. The CDR3 spans 15 residues. Losses at the gene ends were 6 bases for V and 5 bases for J; bases not matched to a gene: 10. DNA of the CDR3: TGTGCCAGCAGTCAAAACAGGGGGCGTATGGAGACCCAGTACTTC. It encodes CASSQNRGRMETQYF.

This sequence joins TRBV4-3 and TRBJ1-6; D is possibly TRBD1 (6 bases). Between the trimmed V and J ends, which lost 4 bases and 7 bases, there was a span of 8 bases. The CDR3 covers 13 residues. In germline, CDR1 is LGHNA, CDR2 YSLEER. CDR3 sequence: CASSPDRNSPLHF. The CDR3 nucleotides are TGCGCCAGCAGCCCCGACAGGAATTCACCCCTCCACTTT.

This clonotype was detected only a few times. The rearrangement uses TRBV7-9 and TRBJ2-3, with TRBD2 matching over 7 bases. With 5 bases clipped from V and 3 bases from J, the junction kept 11 bases outside the gene matches. CDR1 is SEHNR and CDR2 is FQNEAQ in the germline V gene (reference sequence). This CDR3 is built from 16 residues. CDR3 DNA sequence: TGTGCCAGCAGCCGCTCGACGGGAGGTTTTACAGATACGCAGTATTTT. Translation gives CASSRSTGGFTDTQYF. Filled out from reference TRBV7-9 and TRBJ2-3, the complete variable domain reads DTGVSQNPRHKITKRGQNVTFRCDPISEHNRLYWYRQTLGQGPEFLTYFQNEAQLEKSRLLSDRFSAERPKGSFSTLEIQRTEQGDSAMYLCASSRSTGGFTDTQYFGPGTRLTVL.

Concerning this clonotype itself: One end of the junction varies from germline; a read error may be responsible. The chain is built from TRBV7-2 and TRBJ2-3; TRBD2 agrees at 8 bases. Germline CDR1 is SGHTA and CDR2 is FQGNSA. The CDR3 runs 15 residues. The chain's CDR3 is CASSTPGLETDAQYF. The CDR3 DNA is TGTGCCAGCAGCACCCCGGGACTAGAAACAGATGCGCAGTATTTT. The full variable domain, its missing parts supplied by reference TRBV7-2 and TRBJ2-3, is GAGVSQSPSNKVTEKGKDVELRCDPISGHTALYWYRQSLGQGLEFLIYFQGNSAPDKSGLPSDRFSAERTGGSVSTLTIQRTQQEDSAVYLCASSTPGLETDAQYFGPGTRLTVL.

V and J are TRBV12-3 or TRBV12-4 and TRBJ2-3, with 7 bases identical to TRBD1. V shed 1 base, J shed 3 bases, and the junction held 7 bases outside the gene matches. The CDR3 totals 16 residues. This CDR3 reads CASSLGGRGWTDTQYF. DNA of the CDR3: TGTGCCAGCAGTTTAGGTGGCAGGGGGTGGACAGATACGCAGTATTTT.

The chain joins TRBV5-1 to TRBJ2-1; TRBD1 matches at 10 bases. The CDR3 contains 15 residues. Per germline, CDR1 SGHRS and CDR2 YFSETQ. The V segment lost 7 bases and the J segment 2 bases; nucleotides outside the gene matches: 6. CDR3 nucleotide sequence: TGCGCCAGCCTAGGGGGACAGGGGCCCTACAATGAGCAGTTCTTC. It codes for CASLGGQGPYNEQFF.

The chain links TRBV3-1 to TRBJ2-5; no clear D gene. CDR3 length: 12 amino acids. Trimming left V 0 bases short and J 7 bases short, with 6 bases between. Germline loops: CDR1 LGHDT, CDR2 YNNKEL (reference sequence). Here the CDR3 DNA reads TGTGCCAGCAGCCAAGACGTCCCGACCCAGTACTTC. This gives the protein CASSQDVPTQYF.

The chain links TRBV29-1 to TRBJ2-1; 10 positions match TRBD2. The V gene's germline CDR1 is SQVTM and CDR2 ANQGSEA. Trimming cost V 4 bases and J 3 bases; bases outside gene matches: 12. The CDR3 is 17 residues long. Here the CDR3 DNA reads TGCAGCGTTGTGCGGCGAACACTAGCGGGAAGCTACAATGAGCAGTTCTTC. It specifies CSVVRRTLAGSYNEQFF.

V is TRBV7-2 and J is TRBJ2-5; 9 bases agree with TRBD2. Germline-derived CDR1 and CDR2 are SGHTA and FQGNSA. The CDR3 sequence is 16 residues long. V trimming: 1 base; J trimming: 1 base; junction bases outside the gene matches: 4. The CDR3 DNA reads as TGTGCCAGCAGCTTAGTGTCTAGCGGGACCCAAGAGACCCAGTACTTC. It specifies CASSLVSSGTQETQYF.

This clonotype has a handful of counts. The J gene is TRBJ2-7, the V gene TRBV7-2; D perhaps matches TRBD2 (6 bases). CDR1 and CDR2 (germline): SGHTA, FQGNSA. CDR3 size: 15 residues. V was cut by 2 bases and J by 5 bases, with 16 bases left in between. CDR3 DNA: TGTGCCAGCAGCTTAAGTTGGGGGACTTTCAACGAGCAGTACTTC. Its protein product is CASSLSWGTFNEQYF.

This chain connects TRBV13 to TRBJ2-1; D is undetermined. Per the germline V gene, CDR1 is PRHDT and CDR2 is FYEKMQ (reference sequence). CDR3 size: 14 residues. Between the trimmed V and J ends, which lost 5 bases and 9 bases, there was a span of 17 bases. CDR3 sequence reads: CASSPRTVYGEQFF. The CDR3 DNA sequence: TGTGCCAGCAGCCCCCGGACCGTGTACGGTGAGCAGTTCTTC.